This is a list of T cell receptor beta chains from one sample in a study of blood T cell repertoires in COVID-19. The method was immunoSEQ multiplex PCR; TCRdb's version includes in-frame clones alone and lacks a portion of them. The data show 470,000 or so clones, 87% seen once. Sequenced input: PBMCs or T cells enriched from blood (not recorded which). The receptors were sampled from a woman younger than 35 with acute COVID-19. Each CDR3 is given with its conserved first and last residue. A D gene is named only where the DNA matches it firmly. Rows give clone size only sometimes, using once, few, many, or a class for an expanded clone.

D	length	V	size	J	CDR3	DNA
TRBD2	16	TRBV28	-	TRBJ2-7	CASSSPQGSGSWEQYF	TGTGCCAGCAGTTCCCCCCAAGGTAGCGGGAGTTGGGAGCAGTACTTC
TRBD1	13	TRBV7-3	-	TRBJ1-2	CASSKQGQGGYTF	TGTGCCAGCAGCAAACAGGGACAGGGCGGCTACACCTTC
-	13	TRBV18	-	TRBJ1-2	CASSPAGNYGYTF	TGTGCCAGCTCACCGGCGGGGAACTATGGCTACACCTTC
-	13	TRBV7-9	-	TRBJ2-3	CASSFGKTDTQYF	TGTGCCAGCAGCTTCGGGAAAACAGATACGCAGTATTTT
TRBD2	15	TRBV4-1	-	TRBJ2-1	CASSQGGRGNNEQFF	TGCGCCAGCAGCCAAGGAGGGAGGGGAAACAATGAGCAGTTCTTC
-	12	TRBV12-5	-	TRBJ2-1	CASGFSHNEQFF	TGTGCTAGTGGTTTTAGCCACAATGAGCAGTTCTTC
-	14	TRBV19	-	TRBJ1-5	CASSIESGNQPQHF	TGTGCCAGTAGTATAGAGAGTGGCAATCAGCCCCAGCATTTT
TRBD1	14	TRBV19	-	TRBJ2-2	CASIPGTGIGELFF	TGTGCCAGTATCCCTGGGACAGGGATCGGGGAGCTGTTTTTT
TRBD2	15	TRBV28	-	TRBJ2-7	CASSSWTSGRYEQYF	TGTGCCAGCAGTTCCTGGACTAGCGGGAGGTACGAGCAGTACTTC
-	15	TRBV19	once	TRBJ2-2	CASEAGFGFTGELFF	TGTGCCAGTGAGGCGGGGTTTGGTTTCACCGGGGAGCTGTTTTTT
TRBD1	18	TRBV7-6	-	TRBJ1-4	CASSLAVFAGQTNEKLFF	TGTGCCAGCAGCTTAGCGGTTTTTGCGGGACAGACAAATGAAAAACTGTTTTTT
TRBD1	13	TRBV29-1	-	TRBJ2-7	CSVVGTGEYEQYF	TGCAGCGTTGTCGGTACAGGGGAATACGAGCAGTACTTC
-	13	TRBV9	-	TRBJ1-1	CASSEDKNTEAFF	TGTGCCAGCAGCGAGGACAAGAACACTGAAGCTTTCTTT
-	16	TRBV30	-	TRBJ1-6	CAWSPQLYGYNSPLHF	TGTGCCTGGAGTCCACAGCTGTACGGCTATAATTCACCCCTCCACTTT
TRBD2	19	TRBV9	-	TRBJ2-1	CASSVSGLAGGGSYNEQFF	TGTGCCAGCAGCGTCTCGGGACTAGCGGGAGGAGGATCCTACAATGAGCAGTTCTTC
-	13	TRBV6-5	-	TRBJ1-5	CASSYSGFTAQHF	TGTGCCAGCAGTTACTCTGGTTTTACGGCCCAGCATTTT
-	13	TRBV7-8	once	TRBJ2-1	CASRSGQYNEQFF	TGTGCCAGCAGATCCGGACAGTACAATGAGCAGTTCTTC
TRBD1	12	TRBV9	once	TRBJ1-1	CASSGTGGEAFF	TGTGCCAGCAGCGGAACAGGGGGGGAAGCTTTCTTT
TRBD2	18	TRBV7-2	-	TRBJ2-3	CASSLVRLLAGPTDTQYF	TGTGCCAGCAGCTTAGTTAGGTTACTAGCGGGACCCACAGATACGCAGTATTTT
TRBD2	16	TRBV19	-	TRBJ2-5	CASSIGASGGTETQYF	TGTGCCAGTAGTATCGGGGCTAGCGGGGGAACAGAGACCCAGTACTTC
TRBD1	13	TRBV10-3	-	TRBJ2-2	CAIGTGTTGELFF	TGTGCCATCGGGACAGGGACCACCGGGGAGCTGTTTTTT
TRBD1	14	TRBV7-9	-	TRBJ1-5	CASSAGQGVQPQHF	TGTGCCAGCAGCGCGGGACAGGGCGTTCAGCCCCAGCATTTT
TRBD1	15	TRBV6-5	few	TRBJ2-6	CASEDRGSGANVLTF	TGTGCCAGCGAGGACAGGGGTTCTGGGGCCAACGTCCTGACTTTC
-	15	TRBV5-5	once	TRBJ2-7	CASSRFSGPSYEQYF	TGTGCCAGCAGCCGATTTAGCGGTCCTTCCTACGAGCAGTACTTC
-	15	TRBV15	-	TRBJ1-4	CATSRDLGRNEKLFF	TGTGCCACCAGCAGAGATCTTGGCAGAAATGAAAAACTGTTTTTT
-	15	TRBV28	-	TRBJ1-6	CASSPSGEVGSPLHF	TGTGCCAGCAGTCCCTCCGGAGAGGTGGGTTCACCCCTCCACTTT
TRBD1	14	TRBV2	-	TRBJ2-2	CASTQGANTGELFF	TGTGCCAGCACACAGGGGGCGAACACCGGGGAGCTGTTTTTT
TRBD1	16	TRBV5-4	-	TRBJ1-1	CASSFWTGGANTEAFF	TGTGCCAGCAGCTTTTGGACAGGGGGCGCAAACACTGAAGCTTTCTTT
-	15	TRBV5-6	-	TRBJ1-1	CASSLAQGALTEAFF	TGTGCCAGCAGCTTGGCACAGGGAGCTCTGACTGAAGCTTTCTTT
-	13	TRBV6-5	-	TRBJ1-5	CASTRGGNQPQHF	TGTGCCAGCACGCGGGGGGGCAATCAGCCCCAGCATTTT
TRBD2	13	TRBV25-1	-	TRBJ2-7	CASSTSGGYEQYF	TGTGCCAGCAGCACTAGCGGGGGTTACGAGCAGTACTTC
TRBD2	17	TRBV5-6	-	TRBJ2-1	CASSLGEGVRSYNEQFF	TGTGCCAGCAGCTTGGGGGAGGGAGTTCGATCGTACAATGAGCAGTTCTTC
-	15	TRBV7-3	-	TRBJ2-1	CASSNGGPISNEQFF	TGTGCCAGCAGCAACGGGGGGCCAATTAGCAATGAGCAGTTCTTC
TRBD1	15	TRBV13	-	TRBJ2-7	CASSSKQGAVYEQYF	TGTGCCAGCAGCTCAAAACAGGGGGCGGTCTACGAGCAGTACTTC
-	15	TRBV14	-	TRBJ1-2	CASSQLDSLRHGYTF	TGTGCCAGCAGCCAATTAGACTCCCTGCGGCATGGCTACACCTTC
-	13	TRBV28	-	TRBJ2-6	CASSLPGANVLTF	TGTGCCAGCAGTCTTCCTGGGGCCAACGTCCTGACTTTC
TRBD2	17	TRBV11-2	-	TRBJ2-7	CASSPRIAGGPLEEQYF	TGTGCCAGCAGCCCTAGGATAGCGGGAGGGCCCCTGGAGGAGCAGTACTTC
-	15	TRBV27	-	TRBJ2-3	CASSLKRGFPDTQYF	TGTGCCAGCAGTTTAAAAAGGGGGTTCCCAGATACGCAGTATTTT
TRBD2	16	TRBV28	-	TRBJ2-3	CASSSWTSGQTDTQYF	TGTGCCAGCAGTTCCTGGACTAGCGGACAGACAGATACGCAGTATTTT
TRBD2	15	TRBV5-6	-	TRBJ2-5	CASSPSGRSGETQYF	TGTGCCAGCAGCCCTAGCGGGAGGAGTGGAGAGACCCAGTACTTC
-	18	TRBV18	-	TRBJ1-3	CASSPRLTDPSSGNTIYF	TGTGCCAGCTCACCACGGTTAACAGACCCAAGCTCTGGAAACACCATATATTTT
-	14	TRBV6-2/TRBV6-3	once	TRBJ2-6	CASSSRAGANVLTF	TGTGCCAGCAGTTCCAGGGCTGGGGCCAACGTCCTGACTTTC
-	14	TRBV11-2	-	TRBJ1-3	CASSRGGEGNTIYF	TGTGCCAGCAGCCGTGGGGGGGAGGGAAACACCATATATTTT
-	17	TRBV4-1	-	TRBJ1-5	CASSPQGHGDFNQPQHF	TGCGCCAGCAGCCCACAAGGTCATGGGGACTTCAATCAGCCCCAGCATTTT
-	15	TRBV10-3	-	TRBJ2-3	CAIGGWDGGTDTQYF	TGTGCCATCGGGGGGTGGGATGGGGGCACAGATACGCAGTATTTT
-	15	TRBV30	-	TRBJ2-7	CAWSVGAGPPYEQYF	TGTGCCTGGAGTGTAGGGGCAGGCCCTCCCTACGAGCAGTACTTC